The rows below give T cell receptor beta chains drawn from one sample of a study of blood T cell repertoires in COVID-19. Some clones are missing from TCRdb's copy, which holds only in-frame ones; the method was immunoSEQ multiplex PCR. The sample lists approximately 300,000 clones; about 89% were seen once. The sample was PBMCs or T cells enriched from blood (not recorded which). Receptors were obtained from a man in his fifties or sixties who had recovered from COVID-19. Both conserved end residues are part of each CDR3. A D gene is named only where the DNA matches it firmly. A clone size is listed for some rows: how often the clone was seen (once, few, many), or a class if it is expanded.

clone_size | j_call | d_call | v_call | cdr3_nt | cdr3_aa
NA | TRBJ1-5 | NA | TRBV5-6 | TGTGCCAGCAGCTTAAGACAGATCAATCAGCCCCAGCATTTT | CASSLRQINQPQHF
NA | TRBJ2-5 | TRBD1 | TRBV5-1 | TGCGCCAGCAGCCGGTACACAGGGGAGGAGACCCAGTACTTC | CASSRYTGEETQYF
NA | TRBJ2-1 | TRBD1 | TRBV18 | TGTGCCAGCTCACTTGTGGGACAGGGTTACTACAATGAGCAGTTCTTC | CASSLVGQGYYNEQFF
NA | TRBJ2-3 | NA | TRBV28 | TGTGCCAGCAGGCTAAGCTACACAGATACGCAGTATTTT | CASRLSYTDTQYF
NA | TRBJ1-6 | NA | TRBV5-4 | TGTGCCAGCAGCTTCCAACGGGGGGATTCACCCCTCCACTTT | CASSFQRGDSPLHF
NA | TRBJ2-2 | TRBD2 | TRBV5-1 | TGCGCCAGCAGCTTGGGACTAGCGGGAGCCGGGGAGCTGTTTTTT | CASSLGLAGAGELFF
NA | TRBJ1-1 | NA | TRBV7-2 | TGTGCCAGCAGCTTAGGAGTAGCAGGGACTGGCACTGAAGCTTTCTTT | CASSLGVAGTGTEAFF
NA | TRBJ1-1 | NA | TRBV28 | TGTGCCAGCAGTTTATCTTTCCCTATGAACACTGAAGCTTTCTTT | CASSLSFPMNTEAFF
NA | TRBJ2-1 | NA | TRBV19 | TGTGCCAGCAAACCTAGAGCCGGGACACGAAATGAGCAGTTCTTC | CASKPRAGTRNEQFF
few | TRBJ1-5 | NA | TRBV7-8 | TGTGCCAGCCAAGCATGGGGGGACCAGCCCCAGCATTTT | CASQAWGDQPQHF
NA | TRBJ2-7 | TRBD1 | TRBV5-1 | TGCGCCAGCAGCTTGGGGGACAGATACGAGCAGTACTTC | CASSLGDRYEQYF
NA | TRBJ1-2 | NA | TRBV24-1 | TGTGCCACCCTTAATCCCAGGGCTGTCTATGGCTACACCTTC | CATLNPRAVYGYTF
NA | TRBJ1-1 | NA | TRBV19 | TGTGCCAGTAGTACAGGTCTGAACGCTGAAGCTTTCTTT | CASSTGLNAEAFF
NA | TRBJ1-1 | NA | TRBV29-1 | TGCAGCGTGATTTTCTTGGACATCGCCTCTGGAGAAGCTTTCTTT | CSVIFLDIASGEAFF
NA | TRBJ1-4 | NA | TRBV5-4 | TGTGCCAGCAGCTTGGATCGGGGAATGGAAGAAAAACTGTTTTTT | CASSLDRGMEEKLFF
NA | TRBJ2-2 | TRBD2 | TRBV4-3 | TGCGCCAGCAGCCAGGGCTGGGGACTAGCGGACACCGGGGAGCTGTTTTTT | CASSQGWGLADTGELFF
NA | TRBJ2-3 | TRBD1 | TRBV28 | TGTGCCAGCAGTTGGCTACAGGGGGACACAGATACGCAGTATTTT | CASSWLQGDTDTQYF
once | TRBJ2-7 | TRBD2 | TRBV9 | TGTGCCAGCAGCGTAGACCCCGGGACTATTAAGCAGTACTTC | CASSVDPGTIKQYF
NA | TRBJ1-4 | TRBD1 | TRBV5-6 | TGTGCCAGCAGCTTGCTGGGACAGCCTAATGAAAAACTGTTTTTT | CASSLLGQPNEKLFF
NA | TRBJ2-1 | NA | TRBV6-5 | TGTGCCAGCAGGTACAGCGGGCAAACCTACAATGAGCAGTTCTTC | CASRYSGQTYNEQFF
NA | TRBJ2-6 | NA | TRBV4-1 | TGCGCCAGCAGCCAAGGGGAGTCGTCTGGGGCCAACGTCCTGACTTTC | CASSQGESSGANVLTF
NA | TRBJ2-7 | TRBD2 | TRBV7-9 | TGTGCCAGCAGCCCCAGGGGGGGACTAGCGGGAGGGAACGAGCAGTACTTC | CASSPRGGLAGGNEQYF
NA | TRBJ2-7 | TRBD2 | TRBV5-1 | TGCGCCAGCAGCCTCGGACTAGCGGGAGGGCCGGACGAGCAGTACTTC | CASSLGLAGGPDEQYF
NA | TRBJ2-4 | NA | TRBV19 | TGTGCCAGTAGTATTCGGGGGGCTGGGGCCAAAAACATTCAGTACTTC | CASSIRGAGAKNIQYF